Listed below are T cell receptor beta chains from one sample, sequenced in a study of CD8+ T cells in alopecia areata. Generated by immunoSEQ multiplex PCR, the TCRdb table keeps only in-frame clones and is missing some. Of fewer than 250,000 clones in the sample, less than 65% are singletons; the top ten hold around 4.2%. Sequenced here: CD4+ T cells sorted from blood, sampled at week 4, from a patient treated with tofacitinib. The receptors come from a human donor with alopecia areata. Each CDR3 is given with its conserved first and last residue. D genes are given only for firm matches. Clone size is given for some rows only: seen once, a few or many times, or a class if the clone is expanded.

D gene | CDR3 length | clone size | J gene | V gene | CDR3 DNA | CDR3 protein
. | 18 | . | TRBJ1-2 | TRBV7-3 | TGTGCCAGCAGCCTCAGACCGCCGGACAGAGCCGATAACTATGGCTACACCTTC | CASSLRPPDRADNYGYTF
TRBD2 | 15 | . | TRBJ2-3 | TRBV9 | TGTGCCAGCAGCGGAACTAGCGGGGGTGGGGATACGCAGTATTTT | CASSGTSGGGDTQYF
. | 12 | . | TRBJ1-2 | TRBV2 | TGTGCCAGCAGTCAGCGGGACCATGGCTACACCTTC | CASSQRDHGYTF
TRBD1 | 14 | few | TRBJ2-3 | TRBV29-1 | TGCAGCGTTGAAATCGGCAGGGGGAGTAGTACGCAGTATTTT | CSVEIGRGSSTQYF
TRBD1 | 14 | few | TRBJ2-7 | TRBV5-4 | TGTGCCAGCAGCCAGGACAGGACTCAAGGCGAGCAGTACTTC | CASSQDRTQGEQYF
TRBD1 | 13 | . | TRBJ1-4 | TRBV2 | TGTGCCAGCAGAACCGACAGGGTAGAAAAACTGTTTTTT | CASRTDRVEKLFF
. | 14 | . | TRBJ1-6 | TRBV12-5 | TGTGCTAGTGGTTTGCCAGGTGGGGTTTCACCCCTCCACTTT | CASGLPGGVSPLHF
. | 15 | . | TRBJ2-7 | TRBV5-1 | TGCGCCAGCAGCTTCGGGGCAGGGAGCTCCTACGAGCAGTACTTC | CASSFGAGSSYEQYF
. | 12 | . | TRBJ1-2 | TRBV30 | TGTGCCTGGAGAACAGCCTCACCGACCTACACCTTC | CAWRTASPTYTF
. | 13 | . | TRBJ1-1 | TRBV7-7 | TGTGCTAGCAGCTTAGGACAGAACACTGAAGCTTTCTTT | CASSLGQNTEAFF
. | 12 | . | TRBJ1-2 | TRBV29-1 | TGCAGCGTTGGGACGGTGGGTTTAGGCTACACCTTC | CSVGTVGLGYTF
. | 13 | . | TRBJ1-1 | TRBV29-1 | TGCAGCGTTGGCCCAGGACTGAACACTGAAGCTTTCTTT | CSVGPGLNTEAFF
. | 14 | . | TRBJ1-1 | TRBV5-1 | TGCGCCAGCAGCTTATCTGGGCGGAACACTGAAGCTTTCTTT | CASSLSGRNTEAFF